This entry is about one T cell receptor (beta chain). The sample belongs to a study of human T cells and chemical hapten exposure. V trimming: 1 base; J trimming: 4 bases; junction bases outside the gene matches: 8. Per the germline V gene, CDR1 is SGHRS and CDR2 is YFSETQ. The CDR3 consists of 16 residues. As to time point: pre-sensitization, week 0. The treatment denotes: therapeutic diphenylcyclopropenone sensitization with weekly scalp DPC. From the RACE reads, TCRdb called clonotypes with MiXCR, one entry per CDR3 protein. This table has 180,000 or so distinct CDR3 sequences, nearly 30% appearing once.

This chain uses TRBV5-1 with TRBJ1-3; TRBD1 aligns across 7 bases. Specimen: whole blood, collected in connection with sensitization to the hapten diphenylcyclopropenone (DPC). The receptor was isolated from a woman in her twenties or thirties with alopecia areata. Some clones in this sample may be carry-over from other donors' samples. The CDR3 nucleotides are TGCGCCAGCAGCTTGTATACAGGGGCGGAGGGAAACACCATATATTTT. It is translated as CASSLYTGAEGNTIYF.